This TCR beta chain was captured in a study of vaccination effects on CD4 cells after COVID-19. Turning to the study itself: The participants, recipients of two vaccine doses, got either BNT162b2 or mRNA-1273.

Whole-study results and caveats: Vaccine- and infection-induced clones showed marked clonal contraction late following vaccination. Convalescents' post-vaccination spike-reactive clones were chiefly new, vaccine-induced ones.

Method: immunoSEQ multiplex PCR; TCRdb's copy keeps in-frame clones and lacks some. This table holds 40,000 to 50,000 clones, approximately 70% found once. A note on this clone: Its antigen is as yet unknown.

Sequencing in the ViraFEST assay came after antigen-specific CD4+ T cells had been expanded with viral peptide pools, which were used to stimulate PBMC. At the end of about 9 days of culture, CD4+ T cells were isolated. From March to December 2020, the person had a SARS-CoV-2 infection that was confirmed by PCR. Cultures received IL-2 medium that replaced half the medium on days 3 and 7. CDR1 is SGHKS and CDR2 is YYEKEE in the germline V gene (reference sequence). V was cut by 1 base and J by 8 bases, with 12 bases left in between. The CDR3 is 14 amino acids. Sequences were derived from CD4+ T cells from PBMCs cultured with a peptide pool, sampled before COVID-19 vaccination. The sequence was obtained from a human donor who had a prior SARS-CoV-2 infection. The rearrangement joins TRBV5-5 to TRBJ1-4; possible D gene TRBD1, 6 bases. The CDR3, as DNA: TGTGCCAGCAGCTTGTACAGGGTGGACGAAAAACTGTTTTTT. This codes for CASSLYRVDEKLFF.